This is a list of T cell receptor beta chains from one sample in a study of cytomegalovirus exposure and HLA in healthy donors. Some clones are missing from TCRdb's copy, which holds only in-frame ones; the method was immunoSEQ multiplex PCR. The table has tens of thousands of clones, under 75% seen once; the top ten hold 2% to 2.5%. Sequencing used PBMCs. The receptors come from a human donor in good health. Both conserved end residues are trimmed from each CDR3. Fields, in order: CDR3 protein, clone size, J gene, V gene, D gene. The D gene is left open where the match is weak. Clone size is given for some rows only: seen once, a few or many times, or a class if the clone is expanded.

CDR3aa: ASSQDLRSAYEAF; abundance: NA; j_gene: TRBJ1-1; v_gene: TRBV4-2; d_gene: NA
CDR3aa: AWVPTGATTNYGYT; abundance: once; j_gene: TRBJ1-2; v_gene: TRBV30; d_gene: TRBD1
CDR3aa: ASSERTGGNYGYT; abundance: NA; j_gene: TRBJ1-2; v_gene: TRBV6-1; d_gene: TRBD1
CDR3aa: ASSSWGGILGEAF; abundance: NA; j_gene: TRBJ1-1; v_gene: TRBV19; d_gene: NA
CDR3aa: ASSSFPRGSTGNTIY; abundance: NA; j_gene: TRBJ1-3; v_gene: TRBV7-9; d_gene: NA
CDR3aa: ASSITSTGEKLF; abundance: NA; j_gene: TRBJ1-4; v_gene: TRBV19; d_gene: NA
CDR3aa: ASSATGQDNSPLH; abundance: NA; j_gene: TRBJ1-6; v_gene: TRBV9; d_gene: TRBD1
CDR3aa: ASSLPGGTDTQY; abundance: once; j_gene: TRBJ2-3; v_gene: TRBV5-4; d_gene: NA
CDR3aa: ASRHLAADTQY; abundance: NA; j_gene: TRBJ2-3; v_gene: TRBV5-6; d_gene: NA
CDR3aa: ASSRDRHNEQF; abundance: NA; j_gene: TRBJ2-1; v_gene: TRBV2; d_gene: TRBD1
CDR3aa: ASSSDRGWETQY; abundance: NA; j_gene: TRBJ2-5; v_gene: TRBV7-9; d_gene: TRBD1
CDR3aa: SAHRGYGYT; abundance: NA; j_gene: TRBJ1-2; v_gene: TRBV20-1; d_gene: TRBD1
CDR3aa: ASSLDGTGTHSGNTIY; abundance: few; j_gene: TRBJ1-3; v_gene: TRBV7-8; d_gene: TRBD1
CDR3aa: ASSFKGQGIQNTEAF; abundance: few; j_gene: TRBJ1-1; v_gene: TRBV27; d_gene: TRBD1
CDR3aa: ASSLSPDSLKKTTSTDTQY; abundance: few; j_gene: TRBJ2-3; v_gene: TRBV7-6; d_gene: NA
CDR3aa: ASSFVGTVTGYQPQH; abundance: NA; j_gene: TRBJ1-5; v_gene: TRBV5-8; d_gene: TRBD1
CDR3aa: ASSLGTGLIYEQY; abundance: NA; j_gene: NA; v_gene: TRBV5-5; d_gene: TRBD2
CDR3aa: ASSTGAREQY; abundance: NA; j_gene: TRBJ2-7; v_gene: TRBV27; d_gene: TRBD1
CDR3aa: ASRFSGDYEQY; abundance: NA; j_gene: TRBJ2-7; v_gene: TRBV2; d_gene: TRBD2
CDR3aa: ASSEHSGGGTDTQY; abundance: NA; j_gene: TRBJ2-3; v_gene: TRBV25-1; d_gene: TRBD2
CDR3aa: ASSIQGGNEKLF; abundance: NA; j_gene: TRBJ1-4; v_gene: TRBV19; d_gene: TRBD1
CDR3aa: AISARGRNQPQH; abundance: few; j_gene: TRBJ1-5; v_gene: TRBV10-3; d_gene: NA
CDR3aa: ASSSTGGSGNTIY; abundance: few; j_gene: TRBJ1-3; v_gene: TRBV5-6; d_gene: TRBD1
CDR3aa: ASSLGQWNEQY; abundance: NA; j_gene: TRBJ2-7; v_gene: TRBV5-6; d_gene: NA
CDR3aa: ASSRLEAGDTQY; abundance: once; j_gene: TRBJ2-3; v_gene: TRBV4-3; d_gene: NA
CDR3aa: ASRDFSTDTQY; abundance: NA; j_gene: TRBJ2-3; v_gene: TRBV2; d_gene: NA
CDR3aa: ASSKVDRDCQETQY; abundance: few; j_gene: TRBJ2-5; v_gene: TRBV21-1; d_gene: NA
CDR3aa: ASSGFAGGREKLF; abundance: NA; j_gene: TRBJ1-4; v_gene: TRBV2; d_gene: NA
CDR3aa: ASSKEAQGGEKLF; abundance: NA; j_gene: TRBJ1-4; v_gene: TRBV9; d_gene: TRBD1
CDR3aa: ASSLLGQGQETQY; abundance: NA; j_gene: TRBJ2-5; v_gene: TRBV5-6; d_gene: TRBD1
CDR3aa: ASSSVRQGSSPLH; abundance: NA; j_gene: TRBJ1-6; v_gene: TRBV5-5; d_gene: NA
CDR3aa: ASSLGTSGVEQY; abundance: NA; j_gene: TRBJ2-7; v_gene: TRBV5-1; d_gene: TRBD2
CDR3aa: ASSQLPGPSYEQY; abundance: NA; j_gene: TRBJ2-7; v_gene: TRBV2; d_gene: NA
CDR3aa: ASSLGGQGETQY; abundance: NA; j_gene: TRBJ2-5; v_gene: TRBV13; d_gene: TRBD1
CDR3aa: ASSPRDRGWCGSPLH; abundance: NA; j_gene: TRBJ1-6; v_gene: TRBV27; d_gene: TRBD1
CDR3aa: ASIASGWHEQF; abundance: once; j_gene: TRBJ2-1; v_gene: TRBV6-6; d_gene: TRBD2
CDR3aa: ASSLLQGDPGGYT; abundance: NA; j_gene: TRBJ1-2; v_gene: TRBV2; d_gene: NA
CDR3aa: ASSAVVYQPQH; abundance: NA; j_gene: TRBJ1-5; v_gene: TRBV5-8; d_gene: NA
CDR3aa: ASSFNGQTSYEQY; abundance: once; j_gene: TRBJ2-7; v_gene: TRBV9; d_gene: NA
CDR3aa: ASSPWQGRKTQY; abundance: few; j_gene: TRBJ2-5; v_gene: TRBV9; d_gene: NA
CDR3aa: ASSLDRGSGKFYNEQF; abundance: few; j_gene: TRBJ2-1; v_gene: TRBV11-2; d_gene: TRBD2
CDR3aa: ASSPEPGGWNEKLF; abundance: NA; j_gene: TRBJ1-4; v_gene: TRBV5-1; d_gene: NA
CDR3aa: ASSEGVSNQPQH; abundance: NA; j_gene: TRBJ1-5; v_gene: TRBV5-1; d_gene: NA
CDR3aa: ASRSLPRDSNTGELF; abundance: few; j_gene: TRBJ2-2; v_gene: TRBV5-4; d_gene: NA
CDR3aa: ASSPMSGGANEQF; abundance: NA; j_gene: TRBJ2-1; v_gene: TRBV18; d_gene: TRBD2
CDR3aa: ASSTKTVHSKQFYNEQF; abundance: NA; j_gene: TRBJ2-1; v_gene: TRBV27; d_gene: NA
CDR3aa: ASSHAGTSGAVVYNEQF; abundance: NA; j_gene: TRBJ2-1; v_gene: TRBV14; d_gene: TRBD2
CDR3aa: ASSLVGVTEAF; abundance: NA; j_gene: TRBJ1-1; v_gene: TRBV5-1; d_gene: NA
CDR3aa: ASSQGPAGASTDTQY; abundance: once; j_gene: TRBJ2-3; v_gene: TRBV4-2; d_gene: TRBD2
CDR3aa: AISVAGQGNGELF; abundance: NA; j_gene: TRBJ2-2; v_gene: TRBV10-3; d_gene: TRBD1
CDR3aa: ASSSGTGANTGELF; abundance: NA; j_gene: TRBJ2-2; v_gene: TRBV13; d_gene: TRBD1
CDR3aa: ASSLVQGATEAF; abundance: NA; j_gene: TRBJ1-1; v_gene: TRBV7-8; d_gene: TRBD1
CDR3aa: ASSLTSGFANEQF; abundance: NA; j_gene: TRBJ2-1; v_gene: TRBV11-2; d_gene: TRBD2
CDR3aa: ASTRQTNEKLF; abundance: NA; j_gene: TRBJ1-4; v_gene: TRBV19; d_gene: NA
CDR3aa: AWTQGIQSGNTIY; abundance: few; j_gene: TRBJ1-3; v_gene: TRBV30; d_gene: NA
CDR3aa: ASSRDGRDYT; abundance: few; j_gene: TRBJ1-2; v_gene: TRBV7-2; d_gene: NA
CDR3aa: ASSYSTAMNTEAF; abundance: few; j_gene: TRBJ1-1; v_gene: TRBV6-5; d_gene: NA
CDR3aa: ASSQGRAGGDGYT; abundance: few; j_gene: TRBJ1-2; v_gene: TRBV4-3; d_gene: TRBD1
CDR3aa: ASTEARDSPLKQY; abundance: NA; j_gene: TRBJ2-7; v_gene: TRBV6-5; d_gene: NA